These T cell receptor beta chains were read from a single sample in a study of blood T cell repertoires in COVID-19. Some clones are missing from TCRdb's copy, which holds only in-frame ones; the method was immunoSEQ multiplex PCR. Altogether approximately 110,000 clones are present, 70% to 90% being singletons, with the ten largest covering around 1.1%. Sample: peripheral blood. These receptors all come from a human donor in a cohort sampled during active COVID-19. The CDR3 runs from the conserved cysteine through the conserved F or W. The order of the fields is J gene, D gene, V gene, CDR3 protein. A D gene is named only where the DNA matches it firmly.

TRBJ1-1 | . | TRBV29-1 | CSVGNGVIPTEAFF
TRBJ2-2 | . | TRBV12-3/TRBV12-4 | CASTGTFGPGLFF
TRBJ2-2 | . | TRBV15 | CATAGSGDSHGELFF
TRBJ1-3 | TRBD1 | TRBV7-9 | CASSLSGQGTGNTIYF
TRBJ1-1 | TRBD1 | TRBV5-4 | CASSSGQGGMAEAFF
TRBJ2-5 | TRBD1 | TRBV25-1 | CASSDTGGVETQYF
TRBJ1-4 | TRBD1 | TRBV11-3 | CASSPGTGREKLFF
TRBJ1-5 | . | TRBV19 | CASSIQEVVQPQHF
TRBJ2-5 | TRBD2 | TRBV7-2 | CASSLGRGGETQYF
TRBJ2-1 | TRBD2 | TRBV2 | CASTIRLAAFF
TRBJ2-7 | . | TRBV5-1 | CASSLRGWSEQYF
TRBJ1-1 | . | TRBV5-4 | CASSLAQGGLRAEAFF
TRBJ1-5 | . | TRBV7-9 | CASSLVADSNQPQHF
TRBJ1-1 | . | TRBV21-1 | CASSKGQHRNTEAFF
TRBJ1-2 | TRBD1 | TRBV27 | CASSPKQGASGYTF
TRBJ2-4 | TRBD1 | TRBV19 | CASSPRTGKRYIQYF
TRBJ1-2 | . | TRBV9 | CASSSRPSGINYGYTF
TRBJ2-1 | TRBD2 | TRBV12-3/TRBV12-4 | CAAVAGGDNEQFF
TRBJ2-5 | TRBD2 | TRBV10-2 | CASSETLAGQETQYF
TRBJ2-6 | . | TRBV5-1 | CASSLGGTGANVLTF
TRBJ2-5 | TRBD2 | TRBV5-1 | CASSSARSGQETQYF
TRBJ2-5 | TRBD2 | TRBV3-1/TRBV3-2 | CASSQDQAGTRSQYF
TRBJ2-1 | TRBD1 | TRBV2 | CASKSRDRFNEQFF
TRBJ2-7 | . | TRBV7-8 | CASSLASGSDRSSYEQYF
TRBJ2-7 | . | TRBV6-5 | CASSSYDRQGQYF
TRBJ1-6 | . | TRBV6-5 | CASRGTNSSPLHF